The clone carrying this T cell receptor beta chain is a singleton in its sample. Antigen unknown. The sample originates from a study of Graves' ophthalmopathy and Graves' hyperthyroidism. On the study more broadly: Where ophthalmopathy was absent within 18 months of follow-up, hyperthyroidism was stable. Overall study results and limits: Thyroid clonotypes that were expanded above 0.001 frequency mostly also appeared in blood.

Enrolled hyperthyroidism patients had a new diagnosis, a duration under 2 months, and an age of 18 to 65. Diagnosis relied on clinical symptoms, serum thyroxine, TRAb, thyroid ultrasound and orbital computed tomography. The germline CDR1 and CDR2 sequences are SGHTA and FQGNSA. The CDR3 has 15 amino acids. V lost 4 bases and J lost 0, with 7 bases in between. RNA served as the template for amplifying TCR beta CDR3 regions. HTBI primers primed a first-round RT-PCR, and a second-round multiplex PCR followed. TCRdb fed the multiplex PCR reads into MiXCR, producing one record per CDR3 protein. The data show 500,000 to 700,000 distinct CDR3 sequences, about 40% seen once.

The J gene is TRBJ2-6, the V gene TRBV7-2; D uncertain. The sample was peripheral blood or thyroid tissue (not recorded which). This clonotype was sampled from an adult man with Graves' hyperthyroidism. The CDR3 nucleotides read TGTGCCAGCAGCTCAGTTGACTCTGGGGCCAACGTCCTGACTTTC. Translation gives CASSSVDSGANVLTF. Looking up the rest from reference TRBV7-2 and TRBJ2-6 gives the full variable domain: GAGVSQSPSNKVTEKGKDVELRCDPISGHTALYWYRQSLGQGLEFLIYFQGNSAPDKSGLPSDRFSAERTGGSVSTLTIQRTQQEDSAVYLCASSSVDSGANVLTFGAGSRLTVL.